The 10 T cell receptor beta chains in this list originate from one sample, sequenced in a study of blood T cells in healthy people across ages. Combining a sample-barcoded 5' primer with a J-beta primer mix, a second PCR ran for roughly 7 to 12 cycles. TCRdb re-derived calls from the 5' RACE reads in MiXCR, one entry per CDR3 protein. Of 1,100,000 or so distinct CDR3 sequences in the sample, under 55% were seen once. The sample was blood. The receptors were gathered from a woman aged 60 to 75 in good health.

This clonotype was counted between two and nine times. This chain's CDR3 is CASSPAGIVAYNSPLHF. The CDR3 DNA reads TGTGCCAGCAGTCCCGCAGGGATTGTCGCCTATAATTCACCCCTCCACTTT. The chain carries TRBV27 and TRBJ1-6; D might be TRBD1 (5 bases). The CDR3 sequence is 17 residues long. The germline V gene encodes CDR1 MNHEY and CDR2 SMNVEV (reference sequence). Trimming removed 5 bases at V and 2 bases at J, with 16 bases between.

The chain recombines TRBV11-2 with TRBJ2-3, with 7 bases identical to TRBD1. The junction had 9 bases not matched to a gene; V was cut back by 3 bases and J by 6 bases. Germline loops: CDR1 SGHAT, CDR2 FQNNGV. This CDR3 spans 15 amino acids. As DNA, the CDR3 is TGTGCCAGCAGCTTGGAGACAGGGTGGCGGGATACGCAGTATTTT. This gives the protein CASSLETGWRDTQYF.

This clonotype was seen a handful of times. The CDR3 nucleotides read TGCAGCGGCCAAAACACTGAAGCTTTCTTT. It codes for CSGQNTEAFF. The rearrangement links TRBV29-1 to TRBJ1-1; D call uncertain. Trimming left V 7 bases short and J 2 bases short, with 5 bases between. This CDR3 region has 10 residues. Germline CDR1 reads SQVTM; CDR2 reads ANQGSEA.

Here the CDR3 reads CASSFSGGSSYEQYF. The CDR3 DNA reads as TGTGCCAGCAGTTTTTCAGGGGGGAGCTCCTACGAGCAGTACTTC. This sequence joins TRBV28 and TRBJ2-7, with a weak D call TRBD1 (7 bases). CDR1 is MDHEN and CDR2 is SYDVKM in the germline V gene. The CDR3 has 15 residues. V was pared by 3 bases and J by 0 bases, with 12 bases between.

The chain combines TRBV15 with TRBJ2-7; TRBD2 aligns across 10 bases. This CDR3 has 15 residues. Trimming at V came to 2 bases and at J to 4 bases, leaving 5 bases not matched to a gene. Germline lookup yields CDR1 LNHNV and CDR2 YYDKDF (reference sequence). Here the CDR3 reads CATSRPWTSGYEQYF. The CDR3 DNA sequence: TGTGCCACCAGCAGACCCTGGACTAGCGGATACGAGCAGTACTTC.

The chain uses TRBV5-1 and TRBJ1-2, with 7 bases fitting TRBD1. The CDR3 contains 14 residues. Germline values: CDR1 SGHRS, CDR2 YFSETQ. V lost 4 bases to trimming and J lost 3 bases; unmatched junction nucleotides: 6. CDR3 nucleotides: TGCGCCAGCAGCAGTACCGGGACAGACTATGGCTACACCTTC. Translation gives CASSSTGTDYGYTF. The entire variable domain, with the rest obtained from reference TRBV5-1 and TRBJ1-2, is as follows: KAGVTQTPRYLIKTRGQQVTLSCSPISGHRSVSWYQQTPGQGLQFLFEYFSETQRNKGNFPGRFSGRQFSNSRSEMNVSTLELGDSALYLCASSSTGTDYGYTFGSGTRLTVV.

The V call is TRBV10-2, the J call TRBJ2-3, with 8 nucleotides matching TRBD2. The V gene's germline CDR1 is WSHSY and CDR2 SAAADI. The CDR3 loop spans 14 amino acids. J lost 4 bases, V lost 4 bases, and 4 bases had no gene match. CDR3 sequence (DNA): TGCGCCAGCAGTGGGACTAGCTTTGCAGATACGCAGTATTTT. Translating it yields CASSGTSFADTQYF.

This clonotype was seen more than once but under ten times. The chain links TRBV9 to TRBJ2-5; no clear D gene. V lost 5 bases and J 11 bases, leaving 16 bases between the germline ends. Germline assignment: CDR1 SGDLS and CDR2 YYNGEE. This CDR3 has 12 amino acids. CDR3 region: CASSPNRREQYF. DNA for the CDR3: TGTGCCAGCAGTCCTAACCGAAGAGAGCAGTACTTC.

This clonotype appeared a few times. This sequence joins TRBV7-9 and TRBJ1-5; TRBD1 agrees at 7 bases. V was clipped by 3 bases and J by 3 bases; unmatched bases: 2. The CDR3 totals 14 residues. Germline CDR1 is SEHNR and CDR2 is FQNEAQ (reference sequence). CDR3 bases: TGTGCCAGCAGCTTCGACAGGGTCAATCAGCCCCAGCATTTT. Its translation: CASSFDRVNQPQHF.

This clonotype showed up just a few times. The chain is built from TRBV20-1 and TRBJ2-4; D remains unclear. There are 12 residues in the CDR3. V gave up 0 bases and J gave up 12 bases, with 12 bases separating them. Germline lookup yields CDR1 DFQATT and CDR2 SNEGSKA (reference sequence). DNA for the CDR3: TGCAGTGCTAGAGACGGTATCATCTCTCAGTACTTC. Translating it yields CSARDGIISQYF.